Below are 18 T cell receptor beta chains sequenced from a single sample in a study of blood T cell repertoires in COVID-19. Libraries were prepared by immunoSEQ multiplex PCR; TCRdb keeps only in-frame clonotypes and omits some of them. Of roughly 200,000 clones detected, 70% to 90% appear once; the ten largest clones hold about 6.8%. The sample taken for sequencing was peripheral blood. The receptors derive from a woman aged 40 to 49 who had recovered from COVID-19.

The rearrangement uses TRBV3-1 (or the pseudogene TRBV3-2) and TRBJ2-2; 14 bases align to TRBD2. Germline CDR1 is LGHDT and CDR2 is YNNKEL (reference sequence). This CDR3 spans 17 amino acids. The junction had 8 bases not matched to a gene; V was cut back by 4 bases and J by 7 bases. The CDR3 nucleotides read TGTGCCAGCAGCCGGTCGGGACTAGCGGGAGTCAGCGGGGAGCTGTTTTTT. Its protein product is CASSRSGLAGVSGELFF.

The CDR3 loop reads CASSPRGWGESSYNEQFF. The CDR3 coding sequence is TGTGCCAGCTCACCACGGGGTTGGGGGGAGAGCTCCTACAATGAGCAGTTCTTC. J is TRBJ2-1 and V is TRBV18, with a tentative D call TRBD2 (6 bases). Looked up from germline, CDR1 is KGHSH and CDR2 is LQKENI. V lost 1 base and J 0 bases, leaving 16 bases between the germline ends. The CDR3 has 18 residues.

The V gene is TRBV4-3, the J gene TRBJ2-3, with TRBD2 as a possible D gene (6 bases). CDR1 and CDR2 (germline): LGHNA, YSLEER. The CDR3 runs to 14 residues. Between the trimmed V and J ends, which lost 0 bases and 6 bases, there was a span of 10 bases. For the CDR3, the DNA is TGCGCCAGCAGCCAAGAGCGGGAAAGGGATACGCAGTATTTT. Encoded protein: CASSQERERDTQYF.

This clone has more than one count but fewer than ten. V and J are TRBV9 and TRBJ1-2, with 8 bases fitting TRBD1. The CDR3 has 18 residues. The germline gives CDR1 SGDLS, CDR2 YYNGEE. The V and J ends lost 4 bases and 3 bases, in that order; junction bases with no gene match: 17. Written as DNA, the CDR3 is TGTGCCAGCAGCCGGTACCGGTGGACAGGGCCCGACGACTATGGCTACACCTTC. Translating gives CASSRYRWTGPDDYGYTF.

The J gene is TRBJ2-1, the V gene TRBV15; D gene unclear. CDR3 length: 13 amino acids. Germline-derived CDR1 and CDR2 are LNHNV and YYDKDF (reference sequence). V was cut by 0 bases and J by 9 bases, with 9 bases left in between. The CDR3 DNA sequence: TGTGCCACCAGCAGAGATGAAGCGCCTGAGCAGTTCTTC. Its protein product is CATSRDEAPEQFF.

The DNA of the CDR3 is TGTGCCTACTCACAGGATACCTACGAGCAGTACTTC. This encodes CAYSQDTYEQYF. The rearrangement uses TRBV30 and TRBJ2-7; perhaps TRBD1 as D (5 bases). The CDR3 is 12 residues long. V was trimmed by 7 bases and J by 2 bases, leaving 12 bases between them. CDR1 and CDR2 (germline): GTSNPN, SVGIG (reference sequence).

V gene TRBV13 combines with J gene TRBJ2-1; TRBD2 matches at 13 bases. Germline V gives CDR1 PRHDT, CDR2 FYEKMQ (reference sequence). The V gene end was trimmed by 0 bases and the J gene end by 0 bases; junction bases not matched to a gene: 8. There are 20 residues in the CDR3. CDR3 protein: CASSLGLAGGPHSSYNEQFF. The DNA of the CDR3 is TGTGCCAGCAGCTTAGGACTAGCGGGAGGGCCCCACAGCTCCTACAATGAGCAGTTCTTC. Full variable domain (missing parts from reference TRBV13 and TRBJ2-1): AAGVIQSPRHLIKEKRETATLKCYPIPRHDTVYWYQQGPGQDPQFLISFYEKMQSDKGSIPDRFSAQQFSDYHSELNMSSLELGDSALYFCASSLGLAGGPHSSYNEQFFGPGTRLTVL.

The V and J genes are TRBV6-5 and TRBJ1-3; D not certain. The CDR3 sequence is 16 residues long. V was cut by 2 bases and J by 6 bases, with 17 bases left in between. The V gene's germline CDR1 is MNHEY and CDR2 SVGAGI. The CDR3 DNA follows: TGTGCCAGCAGTTACCGTCGGTCCCGCCTAATAAACACCATATATTTT. Translating it yields CASSYRRSRLINTIYF.

Written as DNA, the CDR3 is TGTGCCAGCAGTGAACACTCCGGACAGCCCCAAGAGACCCAGTACTTC. Residues: CASSEHSGQPQETQYF. The V gene is TRBV25-1, the J gene TRBJ2-5; maybe TRBD1 (6 bases). The CDR3 totals 16 residues. V gave up 2 bases and J gave up 1 base, with 14 bases separating them. Germline V gene lookup returns CDR1 MGHDK and CDR2 SYGVNS.

Here the CDR3 reads CASSTLAGGGETQYF. CDR3 sequence (DNA): TGTGCCAGCAGCACTTTAGCGGGAGGCGGTGAGACCCAGTACTTC. The rearrangement joins TRBV6-5 to TRBJ2-5, with 10 bases lining up with TRBD2. V was clipped by 6 bases and J by 5 bases; unmatched bases: 9. Germline loops: CDR1 MNHEY, CDR2 SVGAGI. This CDR3 has 15 residues.

This sequence joins TRBV14 and TRBJ1-2; TRBD1 might be the D (6 bases). This CDR3 has 14 amino acids. The ends were cut back, 4 bases at V and 4 bases at J, with 13 bases in the middle. CDR1 and CDR2 from the germline V gene are SGHDN and FVKESK. The CDR3 DNA reads as TGTGCCAGCAGCCCCTCGGGGGGCCGCTATGGCTACACCTTC. This sequence encodes CASSPSGGRYGYTF.

The chain joins TRBV6-6 to TRBJ1-1; 8 bases match TRBD1. Germline CDR1 and CDR2: MNHNY and SVGAGI (reference sequence). V lost 2 bases, J lost 2 bases, and 1 base stayed unmatched. This CDR3 comprises 14 residues. CDR3 in amino acids: CASSYQGANTEAFF. In DNA form, the CDR3 reads TGTGCCAGCAGTTACCAGGGGGCTAACACTGAAGCTTTCTTT.

This rearrangement joins TRBV19 to TRBJ2-7; 8 bases are shared with TRBD2. In germline, CDR1 is LNHDA, CDR2 SQIVND (reference sequence). The length of the CDR3 is 15 residues. The V segment lost 5 bases and the J segment 0 bases; nucleotides outside the gene matches: 6. CDR3 residues: CASSVGGRSSYEQYF. CDR3 bases: TGTGCCAGTAGTGTGGGCGGGAGGAGCTCCTACGAGCAGTACTTC.

The table lists this clone with a few counts. The genes are TRBV7-9 and TRBJ2-7, with D perhaps matching TRBD1 (6 bases). This CDR3 has 11 residues. V lost 9 bases to trimming and J lost 3 bases, with 9 bases between them. CDR1 SEHNR and CDR2 FQNEAQ come from the germline V gene (reference sequence). CDR3 sequence (DNA): TGTGCCAGTACAGGGAGCTACGAGCAGTACTTC. Translated: CASTGSYEQYF.

The chain joins TRBV6-2 or TRBV6-3 to TRBJ1-5; D gene ambiguous. Germline V gene sequence: CDR1 MNHEY, CDR2 SVGEGT. This CDR3 is 14 amino acids long. V lost 0 bases to trimming and J lost 6 bases, with 9 bases between them. CDR3 nucleotides: TGTGCCAGCAGTTACTCGGGAGGTGCTCAGCCCCAGCATTTT. It encodes CASSYSGGAQPQHF.

V gene TRBV28 combines with J gene TRBJ1-1; D is unclear. CDR1 is MDHEN, CDR2 SYDVKM, per germline. This CDR3 comprises 13 residues. Trimming removed 5 bases from V and 0 bases from J, with 7 bases in between. This chain's CDR3 is CASSPSLNTEAFF. The CDR3 DNA is TGTGCCAGCAGTCCGAGTTTGAACACTGAAGCTTTCTTT.

This chain connects TRBV5-1 to TRBJ1-2; unclear D gene. The ends were cut back, 0 bases at V and 6 bases at J, with 18 bases in the middle. Germline CDR1 is SGHRS and CDR2 is YFSETQ. The CDR3 spans 16 residues. The DNA of the CDR3 is TGCGCCAGCAGCTTGGCCGGCAGCGCAACGCCCCATGGCTACACCTTC. Protein: CASSLAGSATPHGYTF.

The rearrangement uses TRBV5-6 and TRBJ2-7; D is undetermined. The CDR3 sequence is 15 residues long. V was cut by 2 bases and J by 0 bases, with 12 bases left in between. In germline, CDR1 is SGHDT, CDR2 YYEEEE. CDR3 loop: CASSFNSGGSYEQYF. The CDR3 DNA follows: TGTGCCAGCAGCTTTAACTCGGGTGGCTCCTACGAGCAGTACTTC.